A selection of T cell receptor beta chains follows, all from one sample in a study of T cell repertoires in cytomegalovirus infection. A single record per CDR3 protein comes from TCRdb applying MiXCR to the reads. The table lists approximately 910,000 distinct CDR3 sequences, roughly 31% of them singletons, with roughly 13% in the top ten. Their antigens are not known. The starting material was cultured CD8+ T cells from PBMCs, obtained from culture after CMV antigen stimulation. The receptors stem from a human donor in good health (CMV status not recorded). Some clones in this sample may be carry-over from other donors' samples. CDR3s include the opening cysteine and the closing phenylalanine or tryptophan. A D gene is named only where the DNA matches it firmly.

d_gene,v_gene,j_gene,CDR3aa
-,TRBV27,TRBJ2-1,CASTPRGHNEQFF
TRBD1,TRBV6-1,TRBJ2-3,CASSEGAWGQTTQYF
-,TRBV2,TRBJ2-3,CASRIATDTQYF
TRBD1,TRBV7-8,TRBJ1-5,CASSLAITGGNQPQHF
TRBD1,TRBV19,TRBJ2-4,CGSSPHRGRQGNIQYF
TRBD1,TRBV20-1,TRBJ2-5,CSVSTGDRYQETQYF
-,TRBV10-3,TRBJ2-3,CAIRDSSYTDTQYF
-,TRBV4-1,TRBJ1-2,CASSQGREGVYGYTF
TRBD2,TRBV29-1,TRBJ2-3,CSVMGLAGVLVHTDTQYF
-,TRBV2,TRBJ1-1,CASKADMAFF
-,TRBV10-3,TRBJ1-4,CAISARAPQATNEKLFF
TRBD1,TRBV7-9,TRBJ1-1,CASSPTGGGANTEAFF
-,TRBV27,TRBJ1-2,CASSLSEGDYYTF